Below are 21 T cell receptor beta chains sequenced from a single sample in a study of Ad26.COV2.S vaccination and SARS-CoV-2 variants. Method: immunoSEQ multiplex PCR; TCRdb's copy keeps in-frame clones and lacks some. The sample contains around 450,000 clones, 90% of which appear only once. Treatment in this sample: some 20 received Ad26.COV2.S at low or high dose, single or two shots; roughly five received placebo; per-sample allocation not given. Sampling was done on day 63 after the first vaccine or placebo injection. The sequencing used peripheral blood, collected in a trial of Ad26.COV2.S vaccine versus placebo. The receptors shown here come from a person aged 18-65 years who received the Ad26.COV2.S COVID-19 vaccine or a placebo.

V is TRBV12-5 and J is TRBJ2-7, with 7 bases fitting TRBD2. The CDR3 extends over 17 amino acids. V lost 0 bases and J lost 0; bases outside the gene matches: 8. The V gene's germline CDR1 is LGHNT and CDR2 FRNRAP. CDR3 sequence reads: CASGLVANGRISYEQYF. The CDR3 nucleotides read TGTGCTAGTGGTTTGGTAGCTAACGGGAGGATCTCCTACGAGCAGTACTTC.

This chain connects TRBV4-3 to TRBJ2-7; D unclear. CDR3 size: 13 residues. The germline V and J ends were trimmed by 3 bases and 6 bases, with 12 bases remaining between them. Germline CDR1 LGHNA, CDR2 YSLEER. CDR3 nucleotide sequence: TGCGCCAGCAGCCAGACACCTTTTCGCGAGCAGTACTTC. Its translation: CASSQTPFREQYF.

V and J are TRBV13 and TRBJ2-6; tentative D call: TRBD2 (6 bases). The CDR3 runs 17 residues. CDR1 is PRHDT and CDR2 is FYEKMQ in the germline V gene (reference sequence). The V end was cut by 5 bases, the J end by 2 bases, with 16 bases between. CDR3 nucleotides: TGTGCCAGCAGCCCAACTAGGTCGGGGGCTGGGGCCAACGTCCTGACTTTC. This encodes CASSPTRSGAGANVLTF.

This clone was detected once. This CDR3 is CASSNRGVRGPPRLPPQHF. In DNA form, the CDR3 reads TGTGCCAGCAGCAACCGGGGGGTCCGGGGACCCCCTCGCCTTCCGCCCCAGCATTTT. The gene calls are TRBV21-1 and TRBJ1-5. TRBV21-1 is marked as a pseudogene. The CDR3 is made up of 19 amino acids.

This sequence joins TRBV10-3 and TRBJ2-3, with 10 bases that match TRBD2. CDR1 is ENHRY and CDR2 is SYGVKD in the germline V gene. Losses at the gene ends were 11 bases for V and 6 bases for J; bases not matched to a gene: 8. This CDR3 contains 13 residues. The CDR3: CAGRVAGGDTQYF. The CDR3 DNA is TGTGCCGGCAGGGTAGCGGGAGGTGATACGCAGTATTTT.

The chain couples TRBV7-2 to TRBJ2-7; TRBD2 agrees at 8 bases. Germline values: CDR1 SGHTA, CDR2 FQGNSA. V was pared by 5 bases and J by 3 bases, with 9 bases of the junction left unmatched. The CDR3 has 15 amino acids. CDR3 nucleotides: TGTGCCAGCAGCCCCACGGGAGCGGGAGACTACGAGCAGTACTTC. This sequence encodes CASSPTGAGDYEQYF.

The V call is TRBV28, the J call TRBJ1-1; D might be TRBD1 (5 bases). The CDR3 runs 13 residues. CDR1 is MDHEN, CDR2 SYDVKM, per germline. V was clipped by 10 bases and J by 3 bases, with 15 bases between them. CDR3 in DNA: TGTGCCATCCAGGGAATGCAGGACACTGAAGCTTTCTTT. Encoded protein: CAIQGMQDTEAFF.

To note about this clone: The junction and the germline gene differ at one end; a read error may be behind it. V usage is TRBV6-4 and J usage is TRBJ1-2; D unresolved. This CDR3 is built from 15 residues. Looked up from germline, CDR1 is MRHNA and CDR2 is SNTAGT. CDR3 nucleotide sequence: TGTGCCAGCAGTGACTCCGCAGGAGGAACCTATAGCTACACCTTC. The encoded protein is CASSDSAGGTYSYTF.

The genes are TRBV5-6 and TRBJ2-7, with D maybe TRBD1 (5 bases). Germline CDR1 and CDR2: SGHDT and YYEEEE. V shed 4 bases and J shed 0 bases, with 14 bases lying between them. This CDR3 has 15 amino acids. The CDR3 loop reads CASSVRQIISYEQYF. CDR3 nucleotides: TGTGCCAGCAGCGTCCGACAGATAATCTCCTACGAGCAGTACTTC.

V is TRBV30 and J is TRBJ1-5; weak D call: TRBD1 (5 bases). V was clipped by 2 bases and J by 7 bases, with 12 bases between them. The length of the CDR3 is 13 residues. From germline, CDR1 is GTSNPN and CDR2 SVGIG (reference sequence). The CDR3 here is CAWSFQGYQPQHF. CDR3 DNA sequence: TGTGCCTGGAGTTTTCAGGGCTACCAGCCCCAGCATTTT.

The chain has TRBV5-1 and TRBJ2-1; TRBD1 might be the D (6 bases). The germline V and J ends were trimmed by 0 bases and 7 bases, with 17 bases remaining between them. Germline CDR1 reads SGHRS; CDR2 reads YFSETQ. The CDR3 sequence is 16 residues long. The CDR3 coding sequence is TGCGCCAGCAGCTTGGATGGGGGCTTCGGAAGGAATGAGCAGTTCTTC. This sequence encodes CASSLDGGFGRNEQFF. The variable domain in full, with the rest retrieved from reference TRBV5-1 and TRBJ2-1, is KAGVTQTPRYLIKTRGQQVTLSCSPISGHRSVSWYQQTPGQGLQFLFEYFSETQRNKGNFPGRFSGRQFSNSRSEMNVSTLELGDSALYLCASSLDGGFGRNEQFFGPGTRLTVL.

V usage is TRBV3-1 (or the pseudogene TRBV3-2) and J usage is TRBJ2-7; 9 bases match TRBD2. V lost 6 bases, J lost 6 bases, and 9 bases stayed unmatched. This CDR3 has 14 residues. Germline CDR1 LGHDT, CDR2 YNNKEL (reference sequence). CDR3 loop: CASSYSGSGLEQYF. CDR3 nucleotides: TGTGCCAGCAGTTATAGCGGGAGTGGCCTCGAGCAGTACTTC.

The rearrangement links TRBV4-1 to TRBJ1-1; D might be TRBD1 (6 bases). Germline CDR1 is MGHRA and CDR2 is YSYEKL. The CDR3 runs to 13 residues. Trimming left V 1 base short and J 13 bases short, with 16 bases between. The CDR3 region has the DNA TGCGCCAGCAGCCAAGTCGAGGGGGACCTACATTTCTTT. Its translation: CASSQVEGDLHFF.

The sample holds one count of this clone. This chain connects TRBV4-3 to TRBJ1-1, with a weak D call TRBD1 (5 bases). The CDR3 runs to 15 residues. Per germline, CDR1 LGHNA and CDR2 YSLEER. V was clipped by 1 base and J by 3 bases, with 12 bases between them. CDR3 coding DNA: TGCGCCAGCAGCCAAGGGGACCGCGATGACACTGAAGCTTTCTTT. This encodes CASSQGDRDDTEAFF.

The chain couples TRBV18 to TRBJ1-6, with D possibly matching TRBD1 (5 bases). The germline CDR1 and CDR2 sequences are KGHSH and LQKENI. With 6 bases removed from V and 10 bases from J, the gap between germline ends came to 13 bases. This CDR3 comprises 13 residues. CDR3 in DNA: TGTGCCAGCTCTCCCCGGGACTTATCACCCCTCCACTTT. This translates into CASSPRDLSPLHF.

This chain links TRBV7-8 with TRBJ2-1; 8 bases agree with TRBD2. Germline V lookup: CDR1 SGHVS, CDR2 FQNEAQ. After removal of 2 bases from V and 0 bases from J, the junction contained 18 bases not matched to a gene. The CDR3 consists of 21 residues. The CDR3 DNA is TGTGCCAGCAGCTTAAAAGGACTAGCCAGGGGCCTGATAAGCTCCTACAATGAGCAGTTCTTC. It yields the protein CASSLKGLARGLISSYNEQFF.

This chain links TRBV30 with TRBJ2-3; the D is unclear. V lost 3 bases to trimming and J lost 13 bases, with 17 bases between them. The CDR3 extends over 12 amino acids. Germline V gene data show CDR1 as GTSNPN and CDR2 as SVGIG (reference sequence). CDR3 protein: CAWSPGLPGKYF. The CDR3 coding sequence is TGTGCCTGGAGCCCGGGTCTACCGGGCAAGTATTTT.

The chain is built from TRBV10-3 and TRBJ1-2, with unresolved D. The CDR3 has 14 amino acids. Germline V gene lookup returns CDR1 ENHRY and CDR2 SYGVKD. V lost 0 bases and J lost 1, with 6 bases in between. The CDR3 region has the DNA TGTGCCATCAGTGAGTCGACTGTTAACTATGGCTACACCTTC. It specifies CAISESTVNYGYTF.

The rearrangement uses TRBV5-1 and TRBJ2-7, with 8 bases identical to TRBD2. CDR1 is SGHRS, CDR2 YFSETQ, per germline. The CDR3 consists of 13 residues. V lost 3 bases to trimming and J lost 5 bases; unmatched junction nucleotides: 4. Here the CDR3 DNA reads TGCGCCAGCAGCTCCGGGGGGGGCCACGAGCAGTACTTC. Translation: CASSSGGGHEQYF.

As DNA, the CDR3 is TGTGCCAGCAGCTTGGCCAGGCACACCGGGGAGCTGTTTTTT. Residues: CASSLARHTGELFF. The chain employs TRBV7-9 and TRBJ2-2; D gene ambiguous. CDR3 length equals 14 residues. Trimming shortened V by 3 bases and J by 3 bases, and 8 bases separated the two germline ends. Germline V gene data show CDR1 as SEHNR and CDR2 as FQNEAQ (reference sequence).

The chain has TRBV5-4 and TRBJ2-1; D is unclear. V was clipped by 1 base and J by 1 base, with 9 bases between them. CDR1 SGHNT and CDR2 YYREEE come from the germline V gene (reference sequence). The CDR3 totals 15 residues. Here the CDR3 DNA reads TGTGCCAGCAGCTTGTTTACGAAGTCCTACAATGAGCAGTTCTTC. Its protein is CASSLFTKSYNEQFF.